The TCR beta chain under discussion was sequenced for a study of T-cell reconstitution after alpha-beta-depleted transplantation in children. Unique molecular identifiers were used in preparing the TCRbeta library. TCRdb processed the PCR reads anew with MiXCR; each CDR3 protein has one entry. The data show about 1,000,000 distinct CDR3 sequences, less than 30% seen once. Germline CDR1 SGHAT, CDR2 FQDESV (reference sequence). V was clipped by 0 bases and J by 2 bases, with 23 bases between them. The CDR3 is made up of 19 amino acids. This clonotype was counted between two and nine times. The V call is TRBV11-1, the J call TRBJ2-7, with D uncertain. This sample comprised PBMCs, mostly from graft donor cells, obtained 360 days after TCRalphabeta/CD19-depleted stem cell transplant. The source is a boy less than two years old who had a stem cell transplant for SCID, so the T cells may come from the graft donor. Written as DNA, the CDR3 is TGTGCCAGCAGCTTAGCACCCCGACCCCGACGAGTAGACCCCTACGAGCAGTACTTC. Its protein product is CASSLAPRPRRVDPYEQYF. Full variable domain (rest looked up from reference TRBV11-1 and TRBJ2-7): EAEVAQSPRYKITEKSQAVAFWCDPISGHATLYWYRQILGQGPELLVQFQDESVVDDSQLPKDRFSAERLKGVDSTLKIQPAELGDSAMYLCASSLAPRPRRVDPYEQYFGPGTRLTVT.